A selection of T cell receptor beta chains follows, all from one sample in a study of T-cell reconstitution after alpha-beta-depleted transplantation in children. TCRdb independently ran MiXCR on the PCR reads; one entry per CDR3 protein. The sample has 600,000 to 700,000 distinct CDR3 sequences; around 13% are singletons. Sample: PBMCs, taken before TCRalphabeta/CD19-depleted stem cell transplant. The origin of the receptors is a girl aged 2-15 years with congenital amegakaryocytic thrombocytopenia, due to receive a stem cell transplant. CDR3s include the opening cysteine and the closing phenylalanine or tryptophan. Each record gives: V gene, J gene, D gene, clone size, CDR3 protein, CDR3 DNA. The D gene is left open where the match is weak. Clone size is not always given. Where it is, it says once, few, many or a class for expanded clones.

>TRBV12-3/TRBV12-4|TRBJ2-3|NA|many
CASSFVLSTDTQYF
TGTGCCAGCAGTTTCGTGCTCAGCACAGATACGCAGTATTTT
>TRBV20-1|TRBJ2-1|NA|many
CSARAGGSSYNEQFF
TGCAGTGCTAGGGCCGGGGGAAGCTCCTACAATGAGCAGTTCTTC
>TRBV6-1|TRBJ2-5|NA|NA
CASSQTQSLETQYF
TGTGCCAGCAGTCAAACGCAGAGTCTCGAGACCCAGTACTTC
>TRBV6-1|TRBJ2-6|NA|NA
CASGRSVSGANVLTF
TGTGCCAGCGGGAGAAGCGTTTCAGGGGCCAACGTCCTGACTTTC
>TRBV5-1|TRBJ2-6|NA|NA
CASSRTDSFSGANVLTF
TGCGCCAGCAGCCGGACCGACAGCTTCTCTGGGGCCAACGTCCTGACTTTC
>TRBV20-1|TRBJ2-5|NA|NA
CSARDPRTVQETQYF
TGCAGTGCTAGAGACCCCAGGACTGTCCAAGAGACCCAGTACTTC
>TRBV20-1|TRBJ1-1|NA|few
CSARDFGVRGDPEAFF
TGCAGTGCTAGAGATTTTGGGGTACGGGGGGACCCTGAAGCTTTCTTT
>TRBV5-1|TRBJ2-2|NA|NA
CASSNGIFNTGELFF
TGCGCCAGCAGCAATGGGATTTTCAACACCGGGGAGCTGTTTTTT
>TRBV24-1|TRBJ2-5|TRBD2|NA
CATTLENDRRAGESQETQYF
TGTGCCACCACCCTCGAAAATGACAGGAGAGCGGGAGAGTCCCAAGAGACCCAGTACTTC
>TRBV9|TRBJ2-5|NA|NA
CASSVASQETQYF
TGTGCCAGCAGCGTAGCTAGTCAAGAGACCCAGTACTTC
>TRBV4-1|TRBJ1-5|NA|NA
CASSQEEGGGLGNQPQHF
TGCGCCAGCAGCCAAGAGGAGGGGGGGGGGCTGGGCAATCAGCCCCAGCATTTC
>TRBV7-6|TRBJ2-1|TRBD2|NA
CASSLGWGGNEQFF
TGTGCCAGCAGCTTAGGCTGGGGGGGGAATGAGCAGTTCTTC
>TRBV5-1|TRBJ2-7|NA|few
CASSRTPFYEQYF
TGCGCCAGCAGCCGGACCCCCTTCTACGAGCAGTACTTC
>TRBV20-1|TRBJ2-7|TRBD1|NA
CSAGIKQGNRYEQYF
TGCAGTGCTGGGATAAAACAGGGGAACCGCTACGAGCAGTACTTC
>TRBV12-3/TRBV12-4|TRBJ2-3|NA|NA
CASTGSIQRLTDTQYF
TGTGCCAGCACGGGGTCCATACAGCGTCTCACAGATACGCAGTATTTT
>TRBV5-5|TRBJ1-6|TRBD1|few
CASSPPGQGLDSPLHF
TGTGCCAGCAGCCCACCGGGACAGGGTCTTGATTCACCCCTCCACTTT
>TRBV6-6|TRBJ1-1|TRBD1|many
CASSSPDRAFAEAFF
TGTGCCAGCAGCTCTCCGGACAGGGCTTTTGCTGAAGCTTTCTTT
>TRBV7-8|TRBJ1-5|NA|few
CASSLEQMYSNQPQHF
TGTGCCAGCAGCTTAGAACAGATGTATAGCAATCAGCCCCAGCATTTT
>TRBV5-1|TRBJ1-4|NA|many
CASSLLGRGEKLFF
TGCGCCAGCAGCCTGCTGGGGCGTGGTGAAAAACTGTTTTTT
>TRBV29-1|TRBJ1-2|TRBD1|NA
CSVDPGTGAPPDTF
TGCAGCGTGGACCCCGGGACAGGGGCCCCCCCCGACACCTTC
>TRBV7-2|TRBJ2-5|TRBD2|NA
CASSLVAGVVETQYF
TGTGCCAGCAGCTTAGTGGCGGGAGTGGTAGAGACCCAGTACTTC
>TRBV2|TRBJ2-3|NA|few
CASIHDTQYF
TGTGCCAGCATCCATGATACGCAGTATTTT
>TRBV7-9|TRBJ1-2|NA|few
CASSLAGHYGYTF
TGTGCCAGCAGCTTGGCAGGGCACTATGGCTACACCTTC
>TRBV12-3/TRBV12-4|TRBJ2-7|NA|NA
CASSLATGSLYEQYF
TGTGCCAGCAGTTTAGCAACAGGGAGTCTCTACGAGCAGTACTTC
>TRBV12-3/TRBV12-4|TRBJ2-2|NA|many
CASTIIDENTGELFF
TGTGCCAGCACCATTATTGACGAGAACACCGGGGAGCTGTTTTTT
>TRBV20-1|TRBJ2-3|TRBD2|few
CGGRLAGGRTQYF
TGCGGCGGCCGGTTGGCGGGAGGGCGTACGCAGTATTTT
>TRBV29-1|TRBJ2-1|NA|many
CSVVGQGGLYNEQFF
TGCAGCGTTGTTGGCCAGGGCGGGCTATACAATGAGCAGTTCTTC
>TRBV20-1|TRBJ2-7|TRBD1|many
CSARGNRGRVDKPYEQYF
TGCAGTGCTAGAGGTAACAGGGGGCGCGTGGATAAACCCTACGAGCAGTACTTC